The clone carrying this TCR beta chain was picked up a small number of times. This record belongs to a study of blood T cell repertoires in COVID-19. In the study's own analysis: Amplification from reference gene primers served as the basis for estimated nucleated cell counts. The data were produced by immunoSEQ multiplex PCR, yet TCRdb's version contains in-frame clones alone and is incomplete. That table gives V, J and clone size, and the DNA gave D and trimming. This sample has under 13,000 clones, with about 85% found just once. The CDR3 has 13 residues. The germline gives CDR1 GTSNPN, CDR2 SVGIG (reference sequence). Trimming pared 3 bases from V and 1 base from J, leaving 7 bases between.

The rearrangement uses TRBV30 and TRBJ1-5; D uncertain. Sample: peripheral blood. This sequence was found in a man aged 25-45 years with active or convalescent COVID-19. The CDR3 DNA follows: TGTGCCTGGAGCCAGGAAAGCAATCAGCCCCAGCATTTT. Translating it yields CAWSQESNQPQHF.